This TCR beta chain was retrieved from a study of OX40 agonist ivuxolimab in advanced cancers. Sequencing used immunoSEQ multiplex PCR; TCRdb keeps in-frame clones, though not all of them. The sample comprises roughly 76,000 clones, 75% to 95% of which are singletons, and 5% to 6.5% rests with the top ten. This TCR was sampled from an adult with an advanced solid tumor such as melanoma, head and neck, liver or kidney cancer. The material was CD4+ or CD8+ T cells sorted from blood, obtained in a trial of the OX40 agonist ivuxolimab.

In nucleotides, the CDR3 is TGTGCCAGCATTGGACAGGGGGCGATGGGGGAGCAGTACTTC. Its translation: CASIGQGAMGEQYF. V usage is TRBV2 and J usage is TRBJ2-7; 11 bases are shared with TRBD1. Germline lookup yields CDR1 SNHLY and CDR2 FYNNEI. The V and J ends lost 7 bases and 7 bases, in that order; junction bases with no gene match: 9. The CDR3 loop spans 14 amino acids.